This T cell receptor (beta chain) was sequenced during a study of CD8 T cells in Susac syndrome. With random hexamers, reverse transcription was performed on about 0.5 to 1 ug of RNA. Amplification of TCR beta CDR3 by immunoSEQ multiplex PCR spanned 54 Vbeta and 13 Jbeta. MiXCR was run by TCRdb on the immunoSEQ multiplex PCR reads, yielding one entry per CDR3 protein. The sample consists of 200,000 to 300,000 distinct CDR3 sequences, 90% to 96% of them appearing once. This CDR3 is built from 14 residues. Germline V lookup: CDR1 SGHVS, CDR2 FNYEAQ. V lost 4 bases, J lost 7 bases, and 17 bases lay in between.

This receptor was identified in a human donor with Susac syndrome. The source material was CD4+ T cells from PBMCs. The chain employs TRBV7-6 and TRBJ2-7; tentatively, D is TRBD1 (5 bases). CDR3 sequence: CASSSRVSRGEQYF. CDR3 coding DNA: TGTGCCAGCAGCTCCAGGGTCTCTCGTGGAGAGCAGTACTTC.